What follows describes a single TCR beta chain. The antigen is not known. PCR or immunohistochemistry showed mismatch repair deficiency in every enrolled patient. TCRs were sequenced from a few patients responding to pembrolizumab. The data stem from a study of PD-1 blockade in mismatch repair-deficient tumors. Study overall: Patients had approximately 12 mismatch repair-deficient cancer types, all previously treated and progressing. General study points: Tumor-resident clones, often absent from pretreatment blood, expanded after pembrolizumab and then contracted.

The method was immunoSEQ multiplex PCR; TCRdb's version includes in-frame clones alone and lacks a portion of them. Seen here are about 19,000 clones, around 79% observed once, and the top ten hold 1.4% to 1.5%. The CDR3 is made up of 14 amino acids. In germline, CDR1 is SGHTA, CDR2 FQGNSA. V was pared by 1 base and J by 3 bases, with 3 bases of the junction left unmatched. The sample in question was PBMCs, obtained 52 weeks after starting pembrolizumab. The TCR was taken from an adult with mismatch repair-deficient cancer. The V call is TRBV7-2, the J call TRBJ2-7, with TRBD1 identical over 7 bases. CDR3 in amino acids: CASSLVRDSYEQYF. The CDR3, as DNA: TGTGCCAGCAGCTTAGTTCGGGACAGCTACGAGCAGTACTTC.